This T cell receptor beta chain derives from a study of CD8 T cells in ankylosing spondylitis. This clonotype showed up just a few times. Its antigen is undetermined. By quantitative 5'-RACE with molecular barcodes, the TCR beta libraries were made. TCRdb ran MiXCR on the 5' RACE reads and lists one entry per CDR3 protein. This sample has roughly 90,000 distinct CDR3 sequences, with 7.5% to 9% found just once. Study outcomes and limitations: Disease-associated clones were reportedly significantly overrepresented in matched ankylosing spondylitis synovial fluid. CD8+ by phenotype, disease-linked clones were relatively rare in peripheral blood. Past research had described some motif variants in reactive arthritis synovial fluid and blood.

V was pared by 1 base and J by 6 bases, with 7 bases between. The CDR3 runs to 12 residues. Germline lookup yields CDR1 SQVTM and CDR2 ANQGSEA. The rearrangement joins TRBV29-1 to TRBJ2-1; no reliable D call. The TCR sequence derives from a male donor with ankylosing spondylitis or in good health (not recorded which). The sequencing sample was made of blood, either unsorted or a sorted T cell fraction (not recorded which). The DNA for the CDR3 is TGCAGCGTTGAAGCCTGGACCAATGAGCAGTTCTTC. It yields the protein CSVEAWTNEQFF.